This TCR beta chain emerged from a study of blood T cell repertoires in COVID-19. Looking at the study overall: There were acute and convalescent COVID-19 samples, and they came from the United States, Italy and Spain. Sample material is recorded as cDNA or gDNA derived from T cells, B-cell-depleted T cells, or PBMCs.

CDR3 length equals 14 residues. Germline CDR1 and CDR2: MGHDK and SYGVNS. Deletions cut 1 base from V and 7 bases from J, with 10 bases between. In the source study's methods: Amplification from reference gene primers served as the basis for estimated nucleated cell counts. Measured with immunoSEQ multiplex PCR; TCRdb has only the in-frame clones, and not every one. From that table come the V and J calls and clone size; the DNA was used to work out D and trimming. The data show 190,000 or so clones, with 85% to 95% seen just once and about 0.76% held by the top ten. The chain is built from TRBV25-1 and TRBJ1-4, with D perhaps matching TRBD1 (5 bases). The clonotype originates from a man between 25 and 39 years old with COVID-19, enrolled during active disease. The sequencing sample was made of peripheral blood. This CDR3 is CASSESGAGEKLFF. DNA for the CDR3: TGTGCCAGCAGTGAATCTGGGGCCGGTGAAAAACTGTTTTTT. The full variable domain, completed using reference TRBV25-1 and TRBJ1-4, is EADIYQTPRYLVIGTGKKITLECSQTMGHDKMYWYQQDPGMELHLIHYSYGVNSTEKGDLSSESTVSRIRTEHFPLTLESARPSHTSQYLCASSESGAGEKLFFGSGTQLSVL.